The 29 T cell receptor beta chains below were found in one sample sequenced in a study of CD8 T cells in Susac syndrome. cDNA came from around 0.54 to 1 ug RNA primed by random hexamers. TCRdb re-called the immunoSEQ multiplex PCR reads with MiXCR, one entry per CDR3 protein. The table has around 270,000 distinct CDR3 sequences, over 75% seen once. What was sequenced was CD8+ T cells from PBMCs. These receptors originate from a human donor with multiple sclerosis.

This clonotype is a singleton in its sample. This sequence joins TRBV7-9 and TRBJ2-1; the D gene could be TRBD1 or TRBD2 (5 bases each). The CDR3 is 15 amino acids. Trimming left V 8 bases short and J 9 bases short, with 23 bases between. Germline V lookup: CDR1 SEHNR, CDR2 FQNEAQ (reference sequence). The chain's CDR3 is CASGTPGRRDSEQFF. The CDR3 coding sequence is TGTGCCAGCGGAACTCCGGGACGTCGCGACAGTGAGCAGTTCTTC.

The chain combines TRBV5-4 with TRBJ2-3; TRBD2 aligns across 9 bases. The CDR3 consists of 16 residues. The J segment lost 2 bases and the V segment lost 0 bases, leaving 4 bases of the junction unmatched. Germline lookup yields CDR1 SGHNT and CDR2 YYREEE (reference sequence). DNA for the CDR3: TGTGCCAGCAGCTTGGAAATAGCGGGGGTCACAGATACGCAGTATTTT. Its translation is CASSLEIAGVTDTQYF.

V and J are TRBV12-3 or TRBV12-4 and TRBJ2-2; tentative D call: TRBD1 (5 bases). Trimming stripped 8 bases from V and 1 base from J, with 11 bases between. The CDR3 has 14 residues. CDR3 nucleotides: TGTGCCAGCCGGCTAGACAGGAACACCGGGGAGCTGTTTTTT. Amino acid sequence: CASRLDRNTGELFF.

This rearrangement joins TRBV20-1 to TRBJ1-5; 7 nucleotides match TRBD1. The CDR3 extends over 13 amino acids. Trimming removed 6 bases from V and 3 bases from J; junction bases left unmatched: 5. The germline V gene has CDR1 DFQATT and CDR2 SNEGSKA (reference sequence). For the CDR3, the DNA is TGCAGTGCCCGGGGACAGCTCAATCAGCCCCAGCATTTT. Its translation is CSARGQLNQPQHF.

This clonotype was detected only once. CDR3 DNA: TGCAGCGTCACGACTAGCGGGGCCTACGAGCAGTACTTC. Its translation is CSVTTSGAYEQYF. This chain connects TRBV29-1 to TRBJ2-7; 11 bases align to TRBD2. Germline values: CDR1 SQVTM, CDR2 ANQGSEA. The length of the CDR3 is 13 residues. The junction had 3 bases not matched to a gene; V was cut back by 6 bases and J by 2 bases.

The gene calls are TRBV12-5 and TRBJ2-3; no reliable D call. This CDR3 contains 15 residues. The germline V gene encodes CDR1 LGHNT and CDR2 FRNRAP. The ends were cut back, 5 bases at V and 6 bases at J, with 18 bases in the middle. In nucleotides, the CDR3 is TGTGCTAGTGGTACCTTCGGGCGCCTAGGGGATACGCAGTATTTT. Protein: CASGTFGRLGDTQYF. Supplemented by reference TRBV12-5 and TRBJ2-3, the full variable domain reads DARVTQTPRHKVTEMGQEVTMRCQPILGHNTVFWYRQTMMQGLELLAYFRNRAPLDDSGMPKDRFSAEMPDATLATLKIQPSEPRDSAVYFCASGTFGRLGDTQYFGPGTRLTVL.

The table lists this clonotype with a count of one. V is TRBV7-9 and J is TRBJ1-2; possibly TRBD1 for D (5 bases). This CDR3 is 17 amino acids long. The germline gives CDR1 SEHNR, CDR2 FQNEAQ (reference sequence). Trimming took 0 bases from V and 4 from J, leaving 18 bases between them. Here the CDR3 reads CASSLAQGLVESYGYTF. The DNA for the CDR3 is TGTGCCAGCAGCTTAGCGCAGGGCCTCGTGGAGAGCTATGGCTACACCTTC. The variable domain in full, completed from reference TRBV7-9 and TRBJ1-2, reads DTGVSQNPRHKITKRGQNVTFRCDPISEHNRLYWYRQTLGQGPEFLTYFQNEAQLEKSRLLSDRFSAERPKGSFSTLEIQRTEQGDSAMYLCASSLAQGLVESYGYTFGSGTRLTVV.

The rearrangement joins TRBV28 to TRBJ1-4; D is possibly TRBD1 (6 bases). The V and J ends lost 3 bases and 0 bases respectively, with 11 bases between them. CDR1 is MDHEN and CDR2 is SYDVKM in the germline V gene. CDR3 length equals 16 residues. As DNA, the CDR3 is TGTGCCAGCAGTTTTATGGGGGGCGCAACTAATGAAAAACTGTTTTTT. Its protein product is CASSFMGGATNEKLFF.

The genes are TRBV5-4 and TRBJ1-1; D gene unclear. The V gene lost 0 bases and the J gene lost 8 bases, with 14 bases spanning the gap. There are 14 residues in the CDR3. Germline V gene lookup returns CDR1 SGHNT and CDR2 YYREEE (reference sequence). CDR3: CASSLDEISYEAFF. CDR3 nucleotide sequence: TGTGCCAGCAGCTTGGACGAAATTAGCTACGAAGCTTTCTTT. Full variable domain (missing parts from reference TRBV5-4 and TRBJ1-1): ETGVTQSPTHLIKTRGQQVTLRCSSQSGHNTVSWYQQALGQGPQFIFQYYREEENGRGNFPPRFSGLQFPNYSSELNVNALELDDSALYLCASSLDEISYEAFFGQGTRLTVV.

This clonotype was seen a few times. The rearrangement links TRBV29-1 to TRBJ2-7; D unclear. Germline-derived CDR1 and CDR2 are SQVTM and ANQGSEA. V dropped 0 bases and J dropped 4 bases, with 7 bases sitting between them. The CDR3 contains 12 residues. The CDR3: CSVEDAGYEQYF. The CDR3 DNA reads as TGCAGCGTTGAAGATGCAGGTTACGAGCAGTACTTC.

This chain connects TRBV9 to TRBJ2-4, with 9 bases fitting TRBD2. Germline assignment: CDR1 SGDLS and CDR2 YYNGEE. The CDR3 totals 15 residues. Unmatched junction bases numbered 6, after V lost 0 bases and J lost 8 bases. CDR3 DNA: TGTGCCAGCAGCGTAGTTGGCGGGGGGGCGGACATTCAGTACTTC. As protein: CASSVVGGGADIQYF.

The chain employs TRBV20-1 and TRBJ2-7, with 7 bases fitting TRBD1. J lost 0 bases, V lost 6 bases, and 8 bases had no gene match. Germline V gives CDR1 DFQATT, CDR2 SNEGSKA (reference sequence). The CDR3 runs to 14 residues. CDR3 sequence: CSAVQGLGSYEQYF. In DNA form, the CDR3 reads TGCAGTGCGGTACAGGGGCTTGGCTCCTACGAGCAGTACTTC.

The chain joins TRBV27 to TRBJ2-7, with 9 bases lining up with TRBD2. Per the germline V gene, CDR1 is MNHEY and CDR2 is SMNVEV (reference sequence). Trimming at V came to 2 bases and at J to 1 base, leaving 3 bases not matched to a gene. This CDR3 comprises 15 residues. The CDR3 here is CASSLAGGGSYEQYF. DNA for the CDR3: TGTGCCAGCAGTTTAGCGGGAGGGGGGTCCTACGAGCAGTACTTC.

The V and J genes are TRBV7-9 and TRBJ2-1; D is uncertain. Germline V gene lookup returns CDR1 SEHNR and CDR2 FQNEAQ (reference sequence). Trimming cost V 5 bases and J 6 bases, with 11 bases left between them. The CDR3 is 13 residues long. This chain's CDR3 is CASSDRRSNEQFF. The DNA for the CDR3 is TGTGCCAGCAGCGACCGACGGAGCAATGAGCAGTTCTTC.

This clonotype has only one observation. The chain employs TRBV9 and TRBJ2-2; D possibly corresponds to TRBD2 (6 bases). This CDR3 has 18 residues. V was pared by 1 base and J by 3 bases, with 19 bases between. Germline CDR1 and CDR2: SGDLS and YYNGEE. The DNA for the CDR3 is TGTGCCAGCAGCGTAACCCCATCTAACGGGGAGGACACCGGGGAGCTGTTTTTT. Its translation: CASSVTPSNGEDTGELFF.

The CDR3 nucleotides are TGTGCCAGCAGCTTATGGGGGCGGAACACTGAAGCTTTCTTT. Amino acids: CASSLWGRNTEAFF. The rearrangement uses TRBV11-2 and TRBJ1-1; TRBD1 might be the D (6 bases). Between the trimmed V and J ends, which lost 2 bases and 1 base, there was a span of 8 bases. The CDR3 sequence is 14 residues long. CDR1 and CDR2 (germline): SGHAT, FQNNGV.

Only one count was recorded for this clonotype. The gene calls are TRBV7-2 and TRBJ2-1; 13 positions match TRBD2. The CDR3 is 15 residues long. After removal of 4 bases from V and 10 bases from J, the junction contained 7 bases not matched to a gene. Germline CDR1 reads SGHTA; CDR2 reads FQGNSA. The CDR3 protein is CASSSLGLAGEEQFF. DNA of the CDR3: TGTGCCAGCAGCTCCTTAGGACTAGCGGGGGAGGAGCAGTTCTTC.

The chain couples TRBV6-2 or TRBV6-3 to TRBJ2-7; D not certain. Trimming pared 2 bases from V and 3 bases from J, leaving 8 bases between. The CDR3 length is 13 residues. Germline assignment: CDR1 MNHEY and CDR2 SVGEGT. The CDR3 reads CASSYGVDYEQYF. CDR3 coding DNA: TGTGCCAGCAGTTACGGGGTCGACTACGAGCAGTACTTC.

The chain recombines TRBV27 with TRBJ2-7, with TRBD1 matching over 11 bases. J lost 7 bases, V lost 6 bases, and 8 bases had no gene match. The CDR3 is made up of 14 amino acids. In germline, CDR1 is MNHEY, CDR2 SMNVEV (reference sequence). In DNA form, the CDR3 reads TGTGCCAGCAGCTGGGGACAGGGGGTTAGGGAGCAGTACTTC. It translates to CASSWGQGVREQYF.

V gene TRBV29-1 combines with J gene TRBJ1-1; D remains unclear. This CDR3 contains 11 residues. V lost 7 bases and J lost 10, with 16 bases in between. Germline CDR1 reads SQVTM; CDR2 reads ANQGSEA. The CDR3 loop reads CSGRKREIAFF. DNA of the CDR3: TGCAGCGGTAGAAAACGGGAGATAGCTTTCTTT. The full variable domain, completed using reference TRBV29-1 and TRBJ1-1, is SAVISQKPSRDICQRGTSLTIQCQVDSQVTMMFWYRQQPGQSLTLIATANQGSEATYESGFVIDKFPISRPNLTFSTLTVSNMSPEDSSIYLCSGRKREIAFFGQGTRLTVV.

The chain couples TRBV5-5 to TRBJ1-2, with 8 bases identical to TRBD1. Germline CDR1 is SGHKS and CDR2 is YYEKEE (reference sequence). The CDR3 has 14 residues. The trim removed 6 bases at V and 0 bases at J, leaving 4 bases unmatched. CDR3 amino acids: CASTATGANYGYTF. Written as DNA, the CDR3 is TGTGCCAGCACCGCGACAGGGGCTAACTATGGCTACACCTTC.

The V call is TRBV3-1, the J call TRBJ2-3; 7 bases map to TRBD2. CDR3 length: 17 residues. With V trimmed by 1 base and J by 0 bases, 7 bases remained unmatched. In germline, CDR1 is LGHDT, CDR2 YNNKEL (reference sequence). CDR3 in DNA: TGTGCCAGCAGCCAAGTAAACAGCGGGGATAGCACAGATACGCAGTATTTT. Residues: CASSQVNSGDSTDTQYF.

The gene calls are TRBV30 and TRBJ1-1, with 7 bases aligning to TRBD1. The germline V gene has CDR1 GTSNPN and CDR2 SVGIG (reference sequence). Trimming removed 2 bases from V and 0 bases from J; junction bases left unmatched: 0. The CDR3 extends over 13 amino acids. DNA of the CDR3: TGTGCCTGGAGTACAGGGGTGAACACTGAAGCTTTCTTT. Translation gives CAWSTGVNTEAFF.

The chain joins TRBV7-2 to TRBJ2-4; no clear D gene. CDR3 length: 15 residues. CDR1 and CDR2 from the germline V gene are SGHTA and FQGNSA. V lost 6 bases, J lost 0 bases, and 12 bases lay in between. The CDR3 DNA sequence: TGTGCCAGCAGTCCTGTGTGGGTAGCCAAAAACATTCAGTACTTC. This codes for CASSPVWVAKNIQYF.

The chain combines TRBV7-9 with TRBJ2-7; 7 nucleotides agree with TRBD1. The ends lost 5 bases at V and 2 bases at J; junction bases unmatched: 3. The CDR3 runs to 13 residues. Germline CDR1 reads SEHNR; CDR2 reads FQNEAQ (reference sequence). CDR3 sequence (DNA): TGTGCCAGCAGCAAGACAGGGACCTACGAGCAGTACTTC. This translates into CASSKTGTYEQYF.

V usage is TRBV25-1 and J usage is TRBJ2-5; 9 nucleotides match TRBD1. This CDR3 comprises 15 residues. Trimming took 3 bases from V and 1 from J; bases not matched to a gene: 3. Germline V lookup: CDR1 MGHDK, CDR2 SYGVNS. CDR3 residues: CASSEGTGPQETQYF. CDR3 nucleotides: TGTGCCAGCAGTGAGGGGACAGGGCCCCAAGAGACCCAGTACTTC. Variable domain in full (rest from reference TRBV25-1 and TRBJ2-5): EADIYQTPRYLVIGTGKKITLECSQTMGHDKMYWYQQDPGMELHLIHYSYGVNSTEKGDLSSESTVSRIRTEHFPLTLESARPSHTSQYLCASSEGTGPQETQYFGPGTRLLVL.

This clonotype was seen only once. The rearrangement joins TRBV4-3 to TRBJ2-2; 12 bases are shared with TRBD2. The CDR3 extends over 15 amino acids. After removal of 1 base from V and 8 bases from J, the junction contained 2 bases not matched to a gene. Per germline, CDR1 LGHNA and CDR2 YSLEER. CDR3 region: CASSQGTSGEGELFF. CDR3 sequence (DNA): TGCGCCAGCAGCCAAGGGACTAGCGGGGAGGGGGAGCTGTTTTTT.

Notes on this clonotype: The limits of the CDR3 on the DNA are not certain, so only TCRdb's listed CDR3 is given. This chain uses TRBV11-2 with TRBJ1-4; no check of the table's D call, TRBD1, against the DNA was made. The germline V gene encodes CDR1 SGHAT and CDR2 FQNNGV. The CDR3 comprises 19 residues, both ends counted. CDR3 sequence reads: CASSLDIWRGTAPIEKLFF.

The chain has TRBV4-3 and TRBJ1-2; D is unresolved. This CDR3 comprises 14 residues. Trimming shortened V by 3 bases and J by 7 bases, and 15 bases separated the two germline ends. Germline V CDR1 and CDR2: LGHNA, YSLEER. The DNA for the CDR3 is TGCGCCAGCAGCCACGTCTCGGATAAGGGTGGCTACACCTTC. Amino acid sequence: CASSHVSDKGGYTF.